The 8 T cell receptor beta chains given below trace back to one sample, sequenced in a study of technical replicates of blood from a few donors. The assay was immunoSEQ multiplex PCR, and TCRdb's table has in-frame clones only and misses some. Here the sample spans about 75,000 clones, around 92% being singletons. The sequencing sample was made of T cells isolated from PBMCs. All receptors come from a human donor in good health. Some clones in this sample may be carry-over from other donors' samples.

V and J are TRBV4-2 and TRBJ1-1, with 7 bases aligning to TRBD1. Germline values: CDR1 LGHNA, CDR2 YNFKEQ. Germline trimming cut 4 bases from V and 4 bases from J; bases unmatched to any gene: 6. This CDR3 comprises 14 residues. The DNA of the CDR3 is TGTGCCAGCAGCCCTAGGGGGCTAGGCACTGAAGCTTTCTTT. Its translation: CASSPRGLGTEAFF.

The chain links TRBV5-1 to TRBJ2-5; 8 nucleotides line up with TRBD2. Germline values: CDR1 SGHRS, CDR2 YFSETQ. The CDR3 is 15 amino acids. V was pared by 2 bases and J by 5 bases, with 8 bases of the junction left unmatched. The CDR3 DNA sequence: TGCGCCAGCAGCTTTTACGGGACTAGTTCTGAGACCCAGTACTTC. Its protein product is CASSFYGTSSETQYF. Complete variable domain (other parts from reference TRBV5-1 and TRBJ2-5): KAGVTQTPRYLIKTRGQQVTLSCSPISGHRSVSWYQQTPGQGLQFLFEYFSETQRNKGNFPGRFSGRQFSNSRSEMNVSTLELGDSALYLCASSFYGTSSETQYFGPGTRLLVL.

J is TRBJ1-1 and V is TRBV12-5, with 8 bases that match TRBD1. CDR1 and CDR2 from the germline V gene are LGHNT and FRNRAP. Losses at the gene ends were 0 bases for V and 5 bases for J; bases not matched to a gene: 5. The CDR3 has 15 residues. Written as DNA, the CDR3 is TGTGCTAGTGGTTTGGTTCAGGGGGCGCGTACTGAAGCTTTCTTT. Protein: CASGLVQGARTEAFF.

CDR3 residues: CASSLAGMNTEAFF. The CDR3 DNA sequence: TGTGCCAGCAGCTTAGCGGGGATGAACACTGAAGCTTTCTTT. This chain links TRBV11-2 with TRBJ1-1; D unclear. The V and J ends lost 1 base and 0 bases respectively, with 6 bases between them. The CDR3 loop spans 14 amino acids. Germline loops: CDR1 SGHAT, CDR2 FQNNGV.

The V call is TRBV5-1, the J call TRBJ2-1; 7 bases align to TRBD2. V shed 4 bases and J 0 bases; nucleotides not matched to a gene: 7. Germline values: CDR1 SGHRS, CDR2 YFSETQ. CDR3 length equals 16 residues. The CDR3 here is CASSPTSESSYNEQFF. The CDR3 DNA reads as TGCGCCAGCAGCCCTACTAGCGAGAGCTCCTACAATGAGCAGTTCTTC.

There are a few counts of this clone. The chain has TRBV5-1 and TRBJ1-2; D may be TRBD1 (5 bases). V lost 5 bases and J lost 7, with 21 bases in between. This CDR3 is 15 amino acids long. Germline CDR1 and CDR2: SGHRS and YFSETQ. Here the CDR3 DNA reads TGCGCCAGCAGGCGGACTGGGACTCCGGGGGTTGGCTACACCTTC. Translated, it gives CASRRTGTPGVGYTF. The whole variable domain, remainder taken from reference TRBV5-1 and TRBJ1-2, is KAGVTQTPRYLIKTRGQQVTLSCSPISGHRSVSWYQQTPGQGLQFLFEYFSETQRNKGNFPGRFSGRQFSNSRSEMNVSTLELGDSALYLCASRRTGTPGVGYTFGSGTRLTVV.

The rearrangement uses TRBV18 and TRBJ1-4, with D perhaps TRBD1 (5 bases). Per germline, CDR1 KGHSH and CDR2 LQKENI. V was shortened by 0 bases and J by 0 bases, with 5 bases between the two germline ends. CDR3 length: 15 amino acids. The CDR3 here is CASSPPRATNEKLFF. In DNA form, the CDR3 reads TGTGCCAGCTCACCACCCAGGGCAACTAATGAAAAACTGTTTTTT.

V is TRBV28 and J is TRBJ2-5; D not resolved. Germline CDR1 MDHEN, CDR2 SYDVKM. The CDR3 has 14 amino acids. The V and J ends lost 6 bases and 2 bases respectively, with 13 bases between them. CDR3 protein: CASRSATKQETQYF. In DNA, the CDR3 is TGTGCCAGCAGATCTGCAACTAAACAAGAGACCCAGTACTTC.